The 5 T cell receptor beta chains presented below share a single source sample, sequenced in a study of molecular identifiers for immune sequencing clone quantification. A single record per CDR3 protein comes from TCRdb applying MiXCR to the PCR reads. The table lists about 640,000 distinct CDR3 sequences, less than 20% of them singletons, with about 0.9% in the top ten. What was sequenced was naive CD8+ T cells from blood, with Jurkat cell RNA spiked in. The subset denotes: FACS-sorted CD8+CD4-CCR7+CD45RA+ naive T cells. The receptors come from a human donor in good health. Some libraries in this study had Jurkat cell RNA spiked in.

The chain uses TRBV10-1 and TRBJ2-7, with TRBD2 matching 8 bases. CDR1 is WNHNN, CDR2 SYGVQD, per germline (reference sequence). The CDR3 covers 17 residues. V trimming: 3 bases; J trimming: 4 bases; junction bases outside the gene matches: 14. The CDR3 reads CASSEQSGSGAGYEQYF. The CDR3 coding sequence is TGCGCCAGCAGTGAACAAAGCGGGAGTGGGGCGGGGTACGAGCAGTACTTC.

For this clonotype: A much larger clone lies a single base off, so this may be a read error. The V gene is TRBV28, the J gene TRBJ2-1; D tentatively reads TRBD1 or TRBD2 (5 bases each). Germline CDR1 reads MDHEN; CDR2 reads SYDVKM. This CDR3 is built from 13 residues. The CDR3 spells CAGSFSTRGEQFF. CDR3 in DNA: TGTGCCGGCAGTTTCTCAACTAGGGGTGAGCAGTTCTTC.

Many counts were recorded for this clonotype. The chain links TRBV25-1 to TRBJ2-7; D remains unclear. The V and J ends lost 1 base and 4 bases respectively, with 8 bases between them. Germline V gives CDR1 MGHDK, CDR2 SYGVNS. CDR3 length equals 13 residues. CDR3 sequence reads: CASSESPEYEQYF. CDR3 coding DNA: TGTGCCAGCAGTGAATCCCCTGAGTACGAGCAGTACTTC.

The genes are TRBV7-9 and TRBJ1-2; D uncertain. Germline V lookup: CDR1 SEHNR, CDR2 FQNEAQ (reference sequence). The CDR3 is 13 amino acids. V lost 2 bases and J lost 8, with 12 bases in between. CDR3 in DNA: TGTGCCAGCAGCTTAAACGTGGCACGCGGCTACACCTTC. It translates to CASSLNVARGYTF.

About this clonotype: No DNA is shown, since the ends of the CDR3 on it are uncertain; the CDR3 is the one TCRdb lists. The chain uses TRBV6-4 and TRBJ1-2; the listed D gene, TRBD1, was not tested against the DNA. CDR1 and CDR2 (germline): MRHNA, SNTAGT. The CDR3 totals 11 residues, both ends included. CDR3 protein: CASPGTYNCTF.